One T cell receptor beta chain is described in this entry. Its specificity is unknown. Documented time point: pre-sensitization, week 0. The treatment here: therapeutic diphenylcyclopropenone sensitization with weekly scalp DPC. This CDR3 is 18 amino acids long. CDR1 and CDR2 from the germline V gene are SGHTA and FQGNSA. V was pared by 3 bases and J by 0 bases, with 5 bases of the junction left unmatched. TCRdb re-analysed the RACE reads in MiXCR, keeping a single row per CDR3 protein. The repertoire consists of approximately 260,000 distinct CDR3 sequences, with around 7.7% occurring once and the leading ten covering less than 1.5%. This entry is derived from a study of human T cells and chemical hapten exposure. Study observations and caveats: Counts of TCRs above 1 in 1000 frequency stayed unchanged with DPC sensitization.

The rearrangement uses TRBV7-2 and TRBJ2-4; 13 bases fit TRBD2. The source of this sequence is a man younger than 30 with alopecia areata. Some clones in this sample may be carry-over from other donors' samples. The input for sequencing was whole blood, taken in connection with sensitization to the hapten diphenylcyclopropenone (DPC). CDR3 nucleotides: TGTGCCAGCAGCTTCGGACTAGCGGGGGTATTAGCCAAAAACATTCAGTACTTC. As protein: CASSFGLAGVLAKNIQYF. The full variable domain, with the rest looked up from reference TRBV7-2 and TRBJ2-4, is GAGVSQSPSNKVTEKGKDVELRCDPISGHTALYWYRQSLGQGLEFLIYFQGNSAPDKSGLPSDRFSAERTGGSVSTLTIQRTQQEDSAVYLCASSFGLAGVLAKNIQYFGAGTRLSVL.